The 15 T cell receptor beta chains below all came from one sample that was sequenced in a study of blood T cell repertoires in COVID-19. Some clones are missing from TCRdb's copy, which holds only in-frame ones; the method was immunoSEQ multiplex PCR. The sample lists more than 150,000 clones, roughly four fifths occurring once. Sequenced sample: peripheral blood. These receptors were taken from a man aged 25-40 years with active or convalescent COVID-19.

The chain couples TRBV13 to TRBJ2-7; 9 bases map to TRBD1. After removal of 0 bases from V and 4 bases from J, the junction contained 1 base not matched to a gene. The CDR3 is 14 amino acids. Germline V lookup: CDR1 PRHDT, CDR2 FYEKMQ (reference sequence). The CDR3 region is CASSLGDRGYEQYF. In DNA, the CDR3 is TGTGCCAGCAGCTTAGGTGACAGGGGGTACGAGCAGTACTTC.

This clone was seen a handful of times. Written as DNA, the CDR3 is TGCGCCAGCAGTGATGGGCAGGGCGACGAGCAGTACTTC. Protein sequence: CASSDGQGDEQYF. The V gene is TRBV10-1, the J gene TRBJ2-7; TRBD1 is a possible D gene (5 bases). Germline CDR1 WNHNN, CDR2 SYGVQD (reference sequence). V lost 3 bases and J 5 bases, leaving 11 bases between the germline ends. The CDR3 runs 13 residues.

The genes are TRBV5-1 and TRBJ2-5; TRBD1 matches at 8 bases. From germline, CDR1 is SGHRS and CDR2 YFSETQ. CDR3 size: 15 residues. The J segment lost 4 bases and the V segment lost 4 bases, leaving 9 bases of the junction unmatched. The CDR3 here is CASSLIPTGAETQYF. For the CDR3, the DNA is TGCGCCAGCAGCCTAATACCGACAGGGGCAGAGACCCAGTACTTC.

This chain links TRBV5-8 with TRBJ1-5, with 8 bases matching TRBD1. Germline V gives CDR1 SGHTS, CDR2 YDEGEE. CDR3 length equals 16 residues. The ends lost 0 bases at V and 3 bases at J; junction bases unmatched: 5. CDR3 DNA: TGTGCCAGCAGCTTGGAGGGACAGGCCTACAATCAGCCCCAGCATTTT. Residues: CASSLEGQAYNQPQHF.

This chain links TRBV6-4 with TRBJ2-2, with 8 bases lining up with TRBD1. In germline, CDR1 is MRHNA, CDR2 SNTAGT. V trimming: 3 bases; J trimming: 2 bases; junction bases outside the gene matches: 2. The CDR3 length is 15 residues. CDR3 amino acids: CASSEGQGNTGELFF. CDR3 in DNA: TGTGCCAGCAGTGAAGGACAGGGAAACACCGGGGAGCTGTTTTTT.

The chain recombines TRBV5-5 with TRBJ2-7; 7 nucleotides match TRBD1. The CDR3 runs 14 residues. CDR1 SGHKS and CDR2 YYEKEE come from the germline V gene (reference sequence). V shed 3 bases, J shed 5 bases, and the junction held 8 bases outside the gene matches. CDR3 amino acids: CASSSGQVSNEQYV. In DNA, the CDR3 is TGTGCCAGCAGCTCCGGACAGGTTTCCAACGAGCAGTACGTC.

This rearrangement joins TRBV7-3 to TRBJ1-2, with 8 nucleotides matching TRBD1. Trimming took 7 bases from V and 10 from J; bases not matched to a gene: 14. CDR3 size: 14 residues. Looked up from germline, CDR1 is SGHTA and CDR2 is FQGTGA. CDR3: CASTLTPGTGDYTF. CDR3 nucleotides: TGTGCCAGCACCCTCACCCCCGGGACAGGCGACTACACCTTC.

V and J are TRBV9 and TRBJ1-4; D is uncertain. The CDR3 totals 15 residues. Germline-derived CDR1 and CDR2 are SGDLS and YYNGEE. V was shortened by 0 bases and J by 1 base, with 7 bases between the two germline ends. The CDR3 loop reads CASSVDGVTNEKLFF. Here the CDR3 DNA reads TGTGCCAGCAGCGTAGACGGGGTAACTAATGAAAAACTGTTTTTT.

V gene TRBV6-4 combines with J gene TRBJ1-1; TRBD1 matches at 7 bases. From germline, CDR1 is MRHNA and CDR2 SNTAGT. There are 16 residues in the CDR3. V lost 4 bases and J lost 1; bases outside the gene matches: 9. CDR3 sequence: CASSAGAGTANTEAFF. The CDR3 coding sequence is TGTGCCAGCAGTGCGGGGGCCGGGACAGCGAACACTGAAGCTTTCTTT.

This chain uses TRBV27 with TRBJ2-7; D not certain. V was trimmed by 2 bases and J by 2 bases, leaving 7 bases between them. The CDR3 totals 13 residues. Germline V gives CDR1 MNHEY, CDR2 SMNVEV (reference sequence). This chain's CDR3 is CASSLIGAYEQYF. CDR3 DNA sequence: TGTGCCAGCAGTTTAATCGGAGCCTACGAGCAGTACTTC.

The J gene is TRBJ2-1, the V gene TRBV7-9; 10 bases line up with TRBD2. The CDR3 has 16 amino acids. V lost 6 bases to trimming and J lost 5 bases; unmatched junction nucleotides: 10. Germline V gene data show CDR1 as SEHNR and CDR2 as FQNEAQ (reference sequence). CDR3 nucleotide sequence: TGTGCCAGCAGTCCAGGAGTAGGGACTAGCGACAATGAGCAGTTCTTC. Residues: CASSPGVGTSDNEQFF.

The chain has TRBV11-2 and TRBJ1-2; 11 positions agree with TRBD1. The V gene's germline CDR1 is SGHAT and CDR2 FQNNGV. The J segment lost 2 bases and the V segment lost 5 bases, leaving 7 bases of the junction unmatched. The CDR3 consists of 16 residues. The CDR3 is CASSKGGTGGNYGYTF. CDR3 DNA: TGTGCCAGCAGCAAAGGGGGGACAGGGGGAAACTATGGCTACACCTTC.

This chain links TRBV10-1 with TRBJ2-7; 10 bases match TRBD2. CDR3 length: 16 amino acids. Germline CDR1 reads WNHNN; CDR2 reads SYGVQD (reference sequence). After removal of 3 bases from V and 2 bases from J, the junction contained 7 bases not matched to a gene. Here the CDR3 DNA reads TGCGCCAGCAGTGACTCGTTAGCGGGAGGCACCTACGAGCAGTACTTC. This translates into CASSDSLAGGTYEQYF.

Concerning this clone: Relative to the germline gene, one junction end is altered; a read error may explain this. V usage is TRBV5-1 and J usage is TRBJ1-1; D uncertain. The germline V gene has CDR1 SGHRS and CDR2 YFSETQ. This CDR3 has 13 amino acids. The CDR3 reads CASSLFWNSEAFF. The DNA of the CDR3 is TGCGCCAGCAGCTTGTTCTGGAACAGTGAAGCTTTCTTT.

This chain connects TRBV3-1 (or the pseudogene TRBV3-2) to TRBJ2-1; 11 positions agree with TRBD2. In germline, CDR1 is LGHDT, CDR2 YNNKEL (reference sequence). The CDR3 runs to 15 residues. After removal of 4 bases from V and 4 bases from J, the junction contained 3 bases not matched to a gene. In DNA form, the CDR3 reads TGTGCCAGCAGCCTGGGGACTAGCGGATACAATGAGCAGTTCTTC. Translated, it gives CASSLGTSGYNEQFF.